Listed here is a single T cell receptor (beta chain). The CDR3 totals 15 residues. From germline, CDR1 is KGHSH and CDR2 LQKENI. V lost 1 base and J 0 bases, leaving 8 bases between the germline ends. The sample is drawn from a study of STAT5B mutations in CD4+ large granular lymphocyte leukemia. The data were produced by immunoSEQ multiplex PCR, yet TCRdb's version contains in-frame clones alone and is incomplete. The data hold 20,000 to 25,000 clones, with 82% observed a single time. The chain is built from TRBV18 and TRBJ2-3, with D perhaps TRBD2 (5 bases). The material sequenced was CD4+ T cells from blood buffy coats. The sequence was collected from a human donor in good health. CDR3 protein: CASSPQPGSTDTQYF. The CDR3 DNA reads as TGTGCCAGCTCACCACAGCCGGGAAGCACAGATACGCAGTATTTT.